This passage covers 27 T cell receptor beta chains from one sample sequenced in a study of blood T cell repertoires in COVID-19. This table comes from immunoSEQ multiplex PCR, and its TCRdb copy is limited to in-frame clones, with some not included. In the table there are some 170,000 clones, about 80% of which are singletons. The sample taken for sequencing was peripheral blood. These receptors all come from a woman aged 70-85 years with acute or convalescent COVID-19.

This clone was seen only once. The rearrangement joins TRBV24-1 to TRBJ1-2; 7 bases fit TRBD1. Trimming cost V 3 bases and J 5 bases; bases outside gene matches: 8. The CDR3 has 15 residues. Germline values: CDR1 KGHDR, CDR2 SFDVKD. Here the CDR3 reads CATSDPQTGRYGYTF. The CDR3 DNA is TGTGCCACCAGTGATCCCCAGACAGGGCGGTATGGCTACACCTTC.

This chain links TRBV4-1 with TRBJ2-7, with 10 bases matching TRBD2. The CDR3 spans 19 residues. The V segment lost 0 bases and the J segment 1 base; nucleotides outside the gene matches: 12. CDR1 is MGHRA and CDR2 is YSYEKL in the germline V gene. The CDR3, as DNA: TGCGCCAGCAGCCAAGATCCCCTCACTAGCGGGGTAAGATCCTACGAGCAGTACTTC. Protein: CASSQDPLTSGVRSYEQYF.

The gene calls are TRBV4-2 and TRBJ1-2; 12 bases are a match to TRBD1. CDR3 size: 16 residues. Unmatched junction bases numbered 7, after V lost 3 bases and J lost 5 bases. CDR1 and CDR2 from the germline V gene are LGHNA and YNFKEQ. CDR3 sequence: CASSHLGQGASYGYTF. The CDR3 DNA sequence: TGTGCCAGCAGCCACCTGGGACAGGGGGCTAGTTATGGCTACACCTTC.

The genes are TRBV28 and TRBJ1-2; 7 positions match TRBD1. This CDR3 has 16 residues. J lost 1 base, V lost 3 bases, and 8 bases had no gene match. Germline assignment: CDR1 MDHEN and CDR2 SYDVKM. Here the CDR3 reads CASSFSDRDHNYGYTF. CDR3 sequence (DNA): TGTGCCAGCAGTTTTTCCGACAGGGATCATAACTATGGCTACACCTTC.

This clone has only a few counts. The chain uses TRBV28 and TRBJ2-7; TRBD2 aligns across 9 bases. Per germline, CDR1 MDHEN and CDR2 SYDVKM. The CDR3 totals 14 residues. The V segment lost 5 bases and the J segment 4 bases; nucleotides outside the gene matches: 6. The CDR3 DNA is TGTGCCAGCAGTGAAGCGGGAGGCGGATACGAGCAGTACTTC. This codes for CASSEAGGGYEQYF. Full variable domain (missing parts from reference TRBV28 and TRBJ2-7): DVKVTQSSRYLVKRTGEKVFLECVQDMDHENMFWYRQDPGLGLRLIYFSYDVKMKEKGDIPEGYSVSREKKERFSLILESASTNQTSMYLCASSEAGGGYEQYFGPGTRLTVT.

The CDR3 spells CASSLGRQQNGEQFF. The CDR3 DNA sequence: TGTGCCAGCAGCTTGGGCAGGCAGCAAAACGGTGAGCAGTTCTTC. The chain links TRBV5-4 to TRBJ2-1; D gene uncertain. V lost 0 bases and J 9 bases, leaving 16 bases between the germline ends. Germline CDR1 is SGHNT and CDR2 is YYREEE (reference sequence). The length of the CDR3 is 15 residues. The full variable domain, in which reference TRBV5-4 and TRBJ2-1 provide the parts outside the CDR3, is ETGVTQSPTHLIKTRGQQVTLRCSSQSGHNTVSWYQQALGQGPQFIFQYYREEENGRGNFPPRFSGLQFPNYSSELNVNALELDDSALYLCASSLGRQQNGEQFFGPGTRLTVL.

The chain recombines TRBV28 with TRBJ1-3, with 7 bases that match TRBD1. This CDR3 contains 17 residues. Per the germline V gene, CDR1 is MDHEN and CDR2 is SYDVKM. Trimming cost V 2 bases and J 0 bases; bases outside gene matches: 7. The CDR3, as DNA: TGTGCCAGCAGTTTACCGGGGACAGCCCGCTCTGGAAACACCATATATTTT. This gives the protein CASSLPGTARSGNTIYF.

This chain links TRBV7-2 with TRBJ2-3; TRBD2 aligns across 15 bases. With 4 bases clipped from V and 3 bases from J, the junction kept 8 bases outside the gene matches. Germline V gene sequence: CDR1 SGHTA, CDR2 FQGNSA. CDR3 length equals 18 residues. CDR3 loop: CASSSPGLAGGLTDTQYF. DNA for the CDR3: TGTGCCAGCAGCTCCCCGGGACTAGCGGGGGGACTAACAGATACGCAGTATTTT.

The V gene is TRBV10-3, the J gene TRBJ1-1; 9 bases agree with TRBD1. The CDR3 extends over 16 amino acids. J was trimmed by 1 base and V by 3 bases; bases with no gene match: 6. Germline V gene data show CDR1 as ENHRY and CDR2 as SYGVKD. The CDR3 loop reads CAISDGQGYGNTEAFF. Here the CDR3 DNA reads TGTGCCATCAGTGACGGACAGGGGTATGGGAACACTGAAGCTTTCTTT.

In this sample, this clone turned up a few times. The chain couples TRBV10-3 to TRBJ1-1; D is ambiguous. The germline V gene has CDR1 ENHRY and CDR2 SYGVKD. Trimming shortened V by 3 bases and J by 8 bases, and 7 bases separated the two germline ends. CDR3 size: 11 residues. CDR3 sequence reads: CAISEEEEAFF. Written as DNA, the CDR3 is TGTGCCATCAGTGAAGAGGAGGAAGCTTTCTTT.

This chain's CDR3 is CATSETGRSYEQYF. Here the CDR3 DNA reads TGTGCCACCAGTGAGACAGGCCGGTCCTACGAGCAGTACTTC. The rearrangement links TRBV24-1 to TRBJ2-7, with D perhaps matching TRBD1 (6 bases). The V gene lost 4 bases and the J gene lost 1 base, with 10 bases spanning the gap. The V gene's germline CDR1 is KGHDR and CDR2 SFDVKD. The CDR3 length is 14 residues.

CDR3 protein: CATSDSSGRETQYF. The DNA for the CDR3 is TGTGCCACCAGTGATTCCTCAGGGAGGGAGACCCAGTACTTC. The chain has TRBV24-1 and TRBJ2-5; D might be TRBD2 (6 bases). Germline V gives CDR1 KGHDR, CDR2 SFDVKD. The CDR3 has 14 residues. V was clipped by 2 bases and J by 5 bases, with 11 bases between them.

The chain carries TRBV9 and TRBJ2-3, with 13 bases matching TRBD2. This CDR3 is built from 18 residues. Germline lookup yields CDR1 SGDLS and CDR2 YYNGEE. After removal of 0 bases from V and 4 bases from J, the junction contained 8 bases not matched to a gene. This chain's CDR3 is CASSVAPTSGGASDTQYF. CDR3 DNA: TGTGCCAGCAGCGTAGCCCCCACTAGCGGGGGGGCCTCAGATACGCAGTATTTT.

The V and J genes are TRBV10-3 and TRBJ2-7; 14 bases agree with TRBD2. Germline V lookup: CDR1 ENHRY, CDR2 SYGVKD. Trimming at V came to 6 bases and at J to 0 bases, leaving 7 bases not matched to a gene. The CDR3 runs 17 residues. CDR3 DNA sequence: TGTGCCATCAGATCCGGGACTAGCGGGGGTAGCTCCTACGAGCAGTACTTC. This translates into CAIRSGTSGGSSYEQYF.

The chain is built from TRBV6-1 and TRBJ1-1; the D gene is possibly TRBD1 (5 bases). Trimming pared 1 base from V and 4 bases from J, leaving 10 bases between. Per germline, CDR1 MNHNS and CDR2 SASEGT. This CDR3 region has 14 residues. CDR3 in amino acids: CASSEVRTSTEAFF. Here the CDR3 DNA reads TGTGCCAGCAGTGAAGTTCGGACAAGCACTGAAGCTTTCTTT.

CDR3 nucleotides: TGTGCCAGTAGTATAAGGGGGCCCGGGGAGCTGTTTTTT. Its protein product is CASSIRGPGELFF. The V call is TRBV19, the J call TRBJ2-2; 7 nucleotides agree with TRBD1. With 2 bases clipped from V and 6 bases from J, the junction kept 0 bases outside the gene matches. The CDR3 covers 13 residues. Germline V gene lookup returns CDR1 LNHDA and CDR2 SQIVND (reference sequence).

The genes are TRBV5-1 and TRBJ2-2; 8 bases are shared with TRBD1. Germline V gene data show CDR1 as SGHRS and CDR2 as YFSETQ. J gave up 1 base and V 0 bases, and 5 bases lay outside the gene matches. The CDR3 has 17 residues. CDR3 residues: CASSLAVGQGNTGELFF. CDR3 DNA sequence: TGCGCCAGCAGCTTGGCCGTAGGACAGGGGAACACCGGGGAGCTGTTTTTT.

The gene calls are TRBV5-1 and TRBJ2-3, with 9 positions matching TRBD2. V lost 4 bases, J lost 5 bases, and 5 bases stayed unmatched. The CDR3 consists of 14 residues. Germline-derived CDR1 and CDR2 are SGHRS and YFSETQ. CDR3 coding DNA: TGCGCCAGCAGCACAGCGGGGGGCGGAGATACGCAGTATTTT. This encodes CASSTAGGGDTQYF.

The chain recombines TRBV29-1 with TRBJ1-5; D is unresolved. Trimming took off 5 bases at V and 2 bases at J, with 10 bases between the two ends. Germline CDR1 and CDR2: SQVTM and ANQGSEA. There are 13 residues in the CDR3. The CDR3 reads CSVRGLGNQPQHF. In DNA, the CDR3 is TGCAGCGTTCGGGGTCTCGGCAATCAGCCCCAGCATTTT.

The chain employs TRBV13 and TRBJ2-2; 7 bases match TRBD2. The V gene end was trimmed by 1 base and the J gene end by 8 bases; junction bases not matched to a gene: 13. CDR1 is PRHDT and CDR2 is FYEKMQ in the germline V gene (reference sequence). This CDR3 region has 17 residues. The CDR3 nucleotides read TGTGCCAGCAGCTTAGAACGAGTTGCGGGAGAGGCGGGGGAGCTGTTTTTT. Amino acids: CASSLERVAGEAGELFF. Full variable domain (rest looked up from reference TRBV13 and TRBJ2-2): AAGVIQSPRHLIKEKRETATLKCYPIPRHDTVYWYQQGPGQDPQFLISFYEKMQSDKGSIPDRFSAQQFSDYHSELNMSSLELGDSALYFCASSLERVAGEAGELFFGEGSRLTVL.

This clone came up a few times. The chain joins TRBV5-1 to TRBJ1-2; D remains unclear. The CDR3 runs to 16 residues. Trimming shortened V by 4 bases and J by 0 bases, and 16 bases separated the two germline ends. The germline V gene has CDR1 SGHRS and CDR2 YFSETQ. CDR3 nucleotide sequence: TGCGCCAGCAGCGGACCCGGAGGCCTCCCTAACTATGGCTACACCTTC. The encoded protein is CASSGPGGLPNYGYTF.

This clone ranks as large. The gene calls are TRBV12-3 or TRBV12-4 and TRBJ1-2; 7 bases fit TRBD1. V shed 11 bases and J 7 bases; nucleotides not matched to a gene: 13. The CDR3 is 13 residues long. CDR3 sequence reads: CAAKGGASAGYTF. Written as DNA, the CDR3 is TGTGCCGCGAAAGGGGGCGCCTCCGCTGGCTACACCTTC.

The V gene is TRBV3-1 (or the pseudogene TRBV3-2), the J gene TRBJ2-5; D gene uncertain. Germline loops: CDR1 LGHDT, CDR2 YNNKEL (reference sequence). This CDR3 comprises 15 residues. V was pared by 4 bases and J by 5 bases, with 17 bases between. The CDR3 loop is CASSPGDSPWETQYF. Written as DNA, the CDR3 is TGTGCCAGCAGCCCTGGAGATTCCCCTTGGGAGACCCAGTACTTC.

This clone occurred a few times. The chain employs TRBV10-3 and TRBJ2-7; the match to TRBD2 covers 8 bases. CDR1 and CDR2 from the germline V gene are ENHRY and SYGVKD. This CDR3 is 15 amino acids long. V lost 3 bases and J lost 0; bases outside the gene matches: 4. The CDR3: CAISDSGTSSYEQYF. CDR3 nucleotides: TGTGCCATCAGTGACTCGGGGACTAGCTCCTACGAGCAGTACTTC.

This sequence joins TRBV20-1 and TRBJ1-1, with 7 nucleotides matching TRBD1. The CDR3 is 11 residues long. CDR1 and CDR2 from the germline V gene are DFQATT and SNEGSKA (reference sequence). V shed 1 base and J 12 bases; nucleotides not matched to a gene: 5. CDR3: CSARGMTGPFF. Here the CDR3 DNA reads TGCAGTGCTAGAGGGATGACAGGGCCTTTCTTT.

This chain joins TRBV5-1 and TRBJ2-3, with unresolved D. This CDR3 spans 14 amino acids. V was pared by 6 bases and J by 2 bases, with 13 bases between. In germline, CDR1 is SGHRS, CDR2 YFSETQ. The CDR3 DNA sequence: TGCGCCAGCACCGATGGGCAGGACACAGATACGCAGTATTTT. This sequence encodes CASTDGQDTDTQYF.

This chain links TRBV6-4 with TRBJ2-7; TRBD1 matches at 8 bases. Germline V lookup: CDR1 MRHNA, CDR2 SNTAGT. The CDR3 loop spans 15 amino acids. J gave up 2 bases and V 5 bases, and 8 bases lay outside the gene matches. The CDR3 DNA reads as TGTGCCAGCAGTCTAGAGGGGACAGGTCCCTACGAGCAGTACTTC. Translation: CASSLEGTGPYEQYF.